The 13 T cell receptor beta chains below all came from one sample that was sequenced in a study of response to subunit inactivated influenza vaccine. TCRdb ran MiXCR on the RT-PCR reads and lists one entry per CDR3 protein. The sample records 150,000 to 200,000 distinct CDR3 sequences, about a tenth being singletons. Sequencing used non-naive T cells sorted from PBMCs, obtained on the day of vaccination. These receptors came from a man aged 45-65 years who received an inactivated influenza vaccine.

A few counts support this clonotype. J is TRBJ2-5 and V is TRBV7-8, with TRBD1 matching over 7 bases. The CDR3 has 16 amino acids. The V and J ends lost 5 bases and 2 bases, in that order; junction bases with no gene match: 11. In germline, CDR1 is SGHVS, CDR2 FQNEAQ. This CDR3 reads CASSIWTGRGQETQYF. CDR3 DNA sequence: TGTGCCAGCAGCATATGGACAGGAAGGGGGCAAGAGACCCAGTACTTC.

This clonotype was recorded many times. J is TRBJ1-2 and V is TRBV27; unclear D gene. The germline V gene has CDR1 MNHEY and CDR2 SMNVEV (reference sequence). The CDR3 loop spans 14 amino acids. The ends were cut back, 6 bases at V and 7 bases at J, with 18 bases in the middle. CDR3 loop: CASRPGSSLGGYTF. In DNA form, the CDR3 reads TGTGCCAGCAGACCCGGGTCATCTTTGGGTGGCTACACCTTC.

The rearrangement links TRBV18 to TRBJ2-6; D is unclear. CDR3 length: 13 amino acids. CDR1 KGHSH and CDR2 LQKENI come from the germline V gene. Trimming took 2 bases from V and 8 from J, leaving 7 bases between them. The CDR3 nucleotides are TGTGCCAGCTCACCATCTTCGACCAACGTCCTGACTTTC. It encodes CASSPSSTNVLTF. Full variable domain (rest looked up from reference TRBV18 and TRBJ2-6): NAGVMQNPRHLVRRRGQEARLRCSPMKGHSHVYWYRQLPEEGLKFMVYLQKENIIDESGMPKERFSAEFPKEGPSILRIQQVVRGDSAAYFCASSPSSTNVLTFGAGSRLTVL.

V gene TRBV4-2 combines with J gene TRBJ2-6, with TRBD2 as a possible D gene (7 bases). Germline V CDR1 and CDR2: LGHNA, YNFKEQ. Trimming removed 8 bases from V and 0 bases from J, with 23 bases in between. The CDR3 totals 19 residues. In DNA, the CDR3 is TGTGCCAGCGGATTTTGGGGGGGCGGGTCGGGCTCTGGGGCCAACGTCCTGACTTTC. Translating gives CASGFWGGGSGSGANVLTF.

The CDR3 spells CASIQGTSGIYEQFF. The DNA for the CDR3 is TGTGCCAGCATTCAAGGGACTAGCGGGATCTATGAGCAGTTCTTC. The gene calls are TRBV12-3 or TRBV12-4 and TRBJ2-1; the match to TRBD2 covers 13 bases. The CDR3 totals 15 residues. Unmatched junction bases numbered 8, after V lost 7 bases and J lost 8 bases.

This clonotype has only a few counts. The V and J genes are TRBV2 and TRBJ2-3; 7 bases are shared with TRBD1. V lost 6 bases and J lost 0; bases outside the gene matches: 6. Germline V gives CDR1 SNHLY, CDR2 FYNNEI. The CDR3 contains 15 residues. CDR3 residues: CASRLQGSSTDTQYF. The CDR3 region has the DNA TGTGCCAGCAGATTACAGGGGTCAAGCACAGATACGCAGTATTTT. The full variable domain, its missing parts supplied by reference TRBV2 and TRBJ2-3, is EPEVTQTPSHQVTQMGQEVILRCVPISNHLYFYWYRQILGQKVEFLVSFYNNEISEKSEIFDDQFSVERPDGSNFTLKIRSTKLEDSAMYFCASRLQGSSTDTQYFGPGTRLTVL.

Many counts were recorded for this clonotype. The V and J genes are TRBV5-1 and TRBJ2-5; D call uncertain. In germline, CDR1 is SGHRS, CDR2 YFSETQ. There are 13 residues in the CDR3. V lost 3 bases, J lost 7 bases, and 13 bases lay in between. The CDR3 sequence is CASSSDGVGTQYF. The CDR3 coding sequence is TGCGCCAGCAGCTCGGATGGGGTTGGGACCCAGTACTTC.

This clonotype has a handful of counts. The V and J genes are TRBV20-1 and TRBJ1-5; D possibly corresponds to TRBD1 (5 bases). Germline V gene lookup returns CDR1 DFQATT and CDR2 SNEGSKA (reference sequence). The CDR3 contains 14 residues. Trimming took 4 bases from V and 6 from J, leaving 16 bases between them. In nucleotides, the CDR3 is TGCAGTGCTATAAGCACAGGTAACAGTCAGCCCCAGCATTTT. It is translated as CSAISTGNSQPQHF.

This clonotype was seen at least ten times. The rearrangement links TRBV13 to TRBJ2-7; 7 bases are shared with TRBD1. The CDR3 length is 14 residues. With V trimmed by 5 bases and J by 2 bases, 6 bases remained unmatched. Germline CDR1 and CDR2: PRHDT and FYEKMQ (reference sequence). The DNA of the CDR3 is TGTGCCAGCAGCCAGCTACAGGGGACCTACGAGCAGTACTTC. This encodes CASSQLQGTYEQYF.

The chain joins TRBV20-1 to TRBJ1-1; D remains ambiguous. The CDR3 has 12 residues. Per the germline V gene, CDR1 is DFQATT and CDR2 is SNEGSKA (reference sequence). The ends were cut back, 3 bases at V and 10 bases at J, with 15 bases in the middle. The CDR3 coding sequence is TGCAGTGCTAGCCCCGAGGCCCGGGGAGCTTTCTTT. Protein product: CSASPEARGAFF.

The sample holds many counts of this clonotype. The chain joins TRBV5-1 to TRBJ1-5; TRBD1 agrees at 7 bases. V lost 4 bases, J lost 6 bases, and 4 bases stayed unmatched. CDR3 length equals 13 residues. Germline assignment: CDR1 SGHRS and CDR2 YFSETQ. CDR3 DNA: TGCGCCAGCAGCCAGGGGGGCGGTCAGCCCCAGCATTTT. Protein sequence: CASSQGGGQPQHF.

In its sample, this clonotype was seen a few times. This rearrangement joins TRBV5-1 to TRBJ2-3, with 7 positions matching TRBD1. V lost 0 bases, J lost 6 bases, and 4 bases stayed unmatched. Germline V gene sequence: CDR1 SGHRS, CDR2 YFSETQ. The CDR3 is 14 amino acids. The CDR3 nucleotides are TGCGCCAGCAGCTTGGCCAGGGGGAAGGATACGCAGTATTTT. This gives the protein CASSLARGKDTQYF.

Notes on this clonotype: A much larger clone is a single base away; this may be a read error. The rearrangement uses TRBV6-1 and TRBJ2-3, with 9 bases matching TRBD2. The germline V gene encodes CDR1 MNHNS and CDR2 SASEGT. The CDR3 runs to 17 residues. The CDR3 DNA follows: TGTGCCAGCAGCGTCGCGGGGGGGCCAGTTAGCACAGATACGCAGAATTTT. Translating gives CASSVAGGPVSTDTQNF.